The 15 T cell receptor beta chains reported below all come from one sample, sequenced in a study of spatial heterogeneity in lung cancer. Noted time point: sample taken at primary tumor resection. In each case, whole RNA from tumor, nontumor lung or frozen PBMC was sequenced unsorted. TCRdb re-called the 5' RACE reads with MiXCR, one entry per CDR3 protein. This sample has about 26,000 distinct CDR3 sequences, with roughly 13% found just once. The sequencing here drew on PBMCs, taken at surgery. Every receptor here comes from a female donor with early-stage non-small cell lung cancer.

This clonotype was seen at least ten times. CDR3 in amino acids: CASSSTWTSGRSLHTQYF. CDR3 sequence (DNA): TGTGCCAGCAGCTCTACCTGGACTAGCGGGAGGAGCTTGCATACGCAGTATTTT. The V gene is TRBV7-8, the J gene TRBJ2-3, with 14 bases matching TRBD2. CDR1 and CDR2 (germline): SGHVS, FQNEAQ. There are 18 residues in the CDR3. V shed 4 bases, J shed 7 bases, and the junction held 13 bases outside the gene matches.

This clonotype was counted only a few times. The chain combines TRBV29-1 with TRBJ1-2; the D is unclear. This CDR3 is 14 amino acids long. V was pared by 0 bases and J by 4 bases, with 12 bases between. Germline V lookup: CDR1 SQVTM, CDR2 ANQGSEA. As DNA, the CDR3 is TGCAGCGTTGAAGATCAACCACGGAGCTATGGCTACACCTTC. Amino acid sequence: CSVEDQPRSYGYTF.

This clonotype counts as medium-sized. The chain uses TRBV3-1 and TRBJ2-3; 9 nucleotides match TRBD2. CDR3 size: 15 residues. V trimming: 1 base; J trimming: 3 bases; junction bases outside the gene matches: 2. Germline V gene data show CDR1 as LGHDT and CDR2 as YNNKEL (reference sequence). CDR3 in DNA: TGTGCCAGCAGCCAAGGCGGGGGGGAGACAGATACGCAGTATTTT. Translation gives CASSQGGGETDTQYF.

This clonotype was observed many times. This sequence joins TRBV6-5 and TRBJ2-1, with 7 nucleotides matching TRBD2. The trim removed 6 bases at V and 0 bases at J, leaving 8 bases unmatched. CDR1 and CDR2 from the germline V gene are MNHEY and SVGAGI. The CDR3 runs to 16 residues. In DNA form, the CDR3 reads TGTGCCAGCAGACCTGCTAGCGGAAACTCCTACAATGAGCAGTTCTTC. Protein: CASRPASGNSYNEQFF.

The table lists this clonotype with many counts. The V gene is TRBV7-2, the J gene TRBJ2-3; TRBD2 agrees at 8 bases. There are 16 residues in the CDR3. After removal of 1 base from V and 1 base from J, the junction contained 4 bases not matched to a gene. Germline V gives CDR1 SGHTA, CDR2 FQGNSA. CDR3 in DNA: TGTGCCAGCAGCTTAGATGGTAGCGGGGGCACAGATACGCAGTATTTT. Its translation: CASSLDGSGGTDTQYF.

The table lists this clonotype with many counts. This chain connects TRBV6-2 or TRBV6-3 to TRBJ2-7; D is unresolved. Germline assignment: CDR1 MNHEY and CDR2 SVGEGT. The CDR3 loop spans 16 amino acids. V was clipped by 4 bases and J by 3 bases, with 19 bases between them. CDR3 amino acids: CASSLVRFATDYEQYV. The DNA of the CDR3 is TGTGCCAGCAGTTTAGTTCGGTTTGCGACCGACTACGAGCAGTACGTC.

This clonotype occurred many times. V usage is TRBV6-6 and J usage is TRBJ2-3; 11 nucleotides align to TRBD2. Germline V CDR1 and CDR2: MNHNY, SVGAGI (reference sequence). This CDR3 has 15 amino acids. V dropped 6 bases and J dropped 8; count of bases not matched to a gene: 10. The DNA for the CDR3 is TGTGCCAGCAGACCTGGACTAGCGGGTGCAGGTACGCAGTATTTT. Amino acid sequence: CASRPGLAGAGTQYF.

Ten or more counts support this clonotype. V is TRBV9 and J is TRBJ2-3; D unresolved. Germline-derived CDR1 and CDR2 are SGDLS and YYNGEE. V was pared by 4 bases and J by 1 base, with 7 bases between. The CDR3 contains 13 residues. CDR3 DNA sequence: TGTGCCAGCAGCTTACGGGGCACAGATACGCAGTATTTT. Its protein is CASSLRGTDTQYF.

The V and J genes are TRBV12-3 or TRBV12-4 and TRBJ2-3; 8 bases align to TRBD2. V dropped 5 bases and J dropped 2; count of bases not matched to a gene: 9. This CDR3 region has 16 residues. CDR3 sequence (DNA): TGTGCCAGCAGTCCCCGGGGTAGCGGGAACACAGATACGCAGTATTTT. Translation: CASSPRGSGNTDTQYF.

At least ten counts were recorded for this clonotype. The chain links TRBV4-1 to TRBJ1-1, with D possibly being TRBD1 (5 bases). The V gene's germline CDR1 is MGHRA and CDR2 YSYEKL. The CDR3 is 16 residues long. Trimming left V 2 bases short and J 1 base short, with 14 bases between. The CDR3 region is CASSQLPGGANTEAFF. In DNA form, the CDR3 reads TGCGCCAGCAGCCAACTTCCGGGAGGGGCGAACACTGAAGCTTTCTTT.

This clonotype came up a few times. This sequence joins TRBV18 and TRBJ2-3, with a tentative D call TRBD1 (5 bases). Per the germline V gene, CDR1 is KGHSH and CDR2 is LQKENI. Trimming removed 2 bases from V and 0 bases from J, with 9 bases in between. This CDR3 is built from 15 residues. CDR3 sequence reads: CASSPRTRSTDTQYF. Written as DNA, the CDR3 is TGTGCCAGCTCACCAAGGACACGTAGCACAGATACGCAGTATTTT.

This clonotype showed up many times. The chain employs TRBV28 and TRBJ1-1; 8 bases map to TRBD1. The germline CDR1 and CDR2 sequences are MDHEN and SYDVKM. The trim removed 1 base at V and 14 bases at J, leaving 15 bases unmatched. The CDR3 totals 15 residues. The CDR3 sequence is CASSLLLSTGTGAFF. For the CDR3, the DNA is TGTGCCAGCAGTTTATTACTAAGCACCGGGACAGGTGCCTTCTTT.

The rearrangement joins TRBV11-2 to TRBJ1-2; D is unclear. Germline CDR1 and CDR2: SGHAT and FQNNGV. There are 14 residues in the CDR3. Trimming pared 0 bases from V and 4 bases from J, leaving 9 bases between. In DNA form, the CDR3 reads TGTGCCAGCAGCTTAGAGCGGAGTTCCTATGGCTACACCTTC. Protein product: CASSLERSSYGYTF.

Ten or more counts support this clonotype. V and J are TRBV10-3 and TRBJ1-3; 11 bases align to TRBD1. The CDR3 has 16 amino acids. J lost 7 bases, V lost 6 bases, and 11 bases had no gene match. CDR1 is ENHRY and CDR2 is SYGVKD in the germline V gene. The CDR3 sequence: CAIRGTGGRSWNTIYF. CDR3 sequence (DNA): TGTGCCATCAGAGGGACAGGGGGACGCTCTTGGAACACCATATATTTT.

This clonotype was observed at least ten times. The chain employs TRBV20-1 and TRBJ2-1; 10 bases fit TRBD2. The CDR3 is 14 amino acids. With 6 bases clipped from V and 3 bases from J, the junction kept 5 bases outside the gene matches. The V gene's germline CDR1 is DFQATT and CDR2 SNEGSKA (reference sequence). The CDR3 DNA is TGCAGTGCCCCCTGGACTAGCGGCTACAATGAGCAGTTCTTC. Translation: CSAPWTSGYNEQFF.